This section outlines one T cell receptor beta chain sequence together with its context. This specimen comes from a study of T cell changes during pregnancy in multiple sclerosis. TCRdb's table, derived via immunoSEQ multiplex PCR, lists solely in-frame clones and lacks some. The sample gives tens of thousands of clones, around nine tenths of which show up once; roughly 0.85% is in the top ten. CDR1 and CDR2 from the germline V gene are SEHNR and FQNEAQ (reference sequence). Trimming cost V 5 bases and J 2 bases; bases outside gene matches: 6. The CDR3 is 16 residues long. The sequence derives from a female donor with multiple sclerosis, enrolled in a pregnancy study. The sequencing here drew on peripheral blood, taken before pregnancy. The chain combines TRBV7-9 with TRBJ1-4; 9 bases are a match to TRBD1. The CDR3 region is CASSRHRGRTNEKLFF. The CDR3 DNA sequence: TGTGCCAGCAGCCGCCACAGGGGGCGGACTAATGAAAAACTGTTTTTT.